A single sample is the source of the 13 T cell receptor beta chains below, sequenced in a study of technical replicates of blood from a handful of donors. TCRdb keeps only in-frame clones here, not all; method: immunoSEQ multiplex PCR. The table shows tens of thousands of clones, with roughly 97% occurring only once. Sequencing input: T cells isolated from PBMCs. The receptor set was obtained from a human donor in good health.

V and J are TRBV29-1 and TRBJ2-2, with D hard to call. This CDR3 is built from 14 residues. The germline CDR1 and CDR2 sequences are SQVTM and ANQGSEA. V gave up 0 bases and J gave up 4 bases, with 9 bases separating them. CDR3 loop: CSVEDPGSTGELFF. Written as DNA, the CDR3 is TGCAGCGTTGAAGATCCGGGTAGCACCGGGGAGCTGTTTTTT.

The chain combines TRBV29-1 with TRBJ2-2; 9 bases are shared with TRBD1. The J segment lost 4 bases and the V segment lost 6 bases, leaving 9 bases of the junction unmatched. CDR3 length: 15 residues. Looked up from germline, CDR1 is SQVTM and CDR2 is ANQGSEA. This CDR3 reads CSVGTGFLGTGELFF. In nucleotides, the CDR3 is TGCAGCGTGGGGACAGGGTTCTTGGGCACCGGGGAGCTGTTTTTT.

The rearrangement joins TRBV6-5 to TRBJ1-1; no clear D. The CDR3 extends over 13 amino acids. Looked up from germline, CDR1 is MNHEY and CDR2 is SVGAGI. Trimming pared 7 bases from V and 4 bases from J, leaving 13 bases between. The CDR3 spells CASTKNEGTEAFF. CDR3 nucleotides: TGTGCCAGCACCAAGAATGAGGGCACTGAAGCTTTCTTT.

This chain uses TRBV28 with TRBJ2-2; D perhaps matches TRBD2 (5 bases). The CDR3 extends over 12 amino acids. The V end was cut by 8 bases, the J end by 4 bases, with 8 bases between. CDR1 is MDHEN and CDR2 is SYDVKM in the germline V gene. The CDR3 DNA sequence: TGTGCCAGCCCTAGCAGCACCGGGGAGCTGTTTTTT. It yields the protein CASPSSTGELFF.

V and J are TRBV5-1 and TRBJ1-2; 7 bases fit TRBD1. With 0 bases clipped from V and 6 bases from J, the junction kept 14 bases outside the gene matches. Germline CDR1 SGHRS, CDR2 YFSETQ. The CDR3 consists of 17 residues. The DNA for the CDR3 is TGCGCCAGCAGCTTGGGGGGACAGCCAAGGGCGCTCCATGGCTACACCTTC. Translating gives CASSLGGQPRALHGYTF.

In the case of this clone: One end of the junction is discordant with germline, which a read error may explain. V and J are TRBV28 and TRBJ2-7; 9 bases align to TRBD1. The length of the CDR3 is 14 residues. CDR1 and CDR2 from the germline V gene are MDHEN and SYDVKM. CDR3 sequence (DNA): TGTGCCAGCAGCCCCACCGGGACAGGGACTTACTCAACATTC. Its translation is CASSPTGTGTYSTF.

The chain combines TRBV11-2 with TRBJ2-1; D possibly corresponds to TRBD1 (5 bases). V lost 5 bases and J 8 bases, leaving 13 bases between the germline ends. CDR1 and CDR2 from the germline V gene are SGHAT and FQNNGV. This CDR3 contains 13 residues. CDR3 residues: CASSPQGGDEQFF. The CDR3 DNA is TGTGCCAGCAGCCCGCAGGGTGGCGATGAGCAGTTCTTC. Together with reference TRBV11-2 and TRBJ2-1, the CDR3 gives the full variable domain: EAGVAQSPRYKIIEKRQSVAFWCNPISGHATLYWYQQILGQGPKLLIQFQNNGVVDDSQLPKDRFSAERLKGVDSTLKIQPAKLEDSAVYLCASSPQGGDEQFFGPGTRLTVL.

This sequence joins TRBV7-9 and TRBJ2-5; 8 bases fit TRBD2. Looked up from germline, CDR1 is SEHNR and CDR2 is FQNEAQ (reference sequence). The CDR3 spans 14 residues. V trimming: 3 bases; J trimming: 5 bases; junction bases outside the gene matches: 5. CDR3 nucleotide sequence: TGTGCCAGCAGCTTGGCGGGAGGTGGGGAGACCCAGTACTTC. Translated: CASSLAGGGETQYF.

The chain recombines TRBV7-9 with TRBJ1-2; D remains ambiguous. V lost 1 base, J lost 7 bases, and 19 bases lay in between. The CDR3 totals 16 residues. CDR1 and CDR2 from the germline V gene are SEHNR and FQNEAQ (reference sequence). CDR3 nucleotides: TGTGCCAGCAGCTTAGGATCCGCGGGAGGAGTTGGTGGCTACACCTTC. Translation gives CASSLGSAGGVGGYTF.

The gene calls are TRBV11-2 and TRBJ1-6, with TRBD1 matching over 11 bases. In germline, CDR1 is SGHAT, CDR2 FQNNGV. The CDR3 has 16 residues. J gave up 3 bases and V 6 bases, and 4 bases lay outside the gene matches. The CDR3 loop is CASRTGTGGYNSPLHF. The CDR3 DNA reads TGTGCCAGCAGAACCGGGACAGGGGGCTATAATTCACCCCTCCACTTT. Filled out from reference TRBV11-2 and TRBJ1-6, the complete variable domain reads EAGVAQSPRYKIIEKRQSVAFWCNPISGHATLYWYQQILGQGPKLLIQFQNNGVVDDSQLPKDRFSAERLKGVDSTLKIQPAKLEDSAVYLCASRTGTGGYNSPLHFGNGTRLTVT.

The chain links TRBV30 to TRBJ1-2; D is uncertain. CDR3 size: 14 residues. Trimming pared 3 bases from V and 7 bases from J, leaving 18 bases between. Germline V gives CDR1 GTSNPN, CDR2 SVGIG (reference sequence). The CDR3 region has the DNA TGTGCCTGGAGCTTCGAAGGGCGCGAGGGTGGCTACACCTTC. Translated, it gives CAWSFEGREGGYTF.

The chain combines TRBV5-4 with TRBJ1-2, with 9 bases fitting TRBD1. Germline CDR1 and CDR2: SGHNT and YYREEE (reference sequence). The ends lost 4 bases at V and 6 bases at J; junction bases unmatched: 4. The CDR3 length is 13 residues. The CDR3: CASSGGTGNGYTF. CDR3 sequence (DNA): TGTGCCAGCAGCGGGGGGACAGGGAATGGCTACACCTTC.

V is TRBV29-1 and J is TRBJ1-3; 7 nucleotides line up with TRBD1. CDR3 length: 13 amino acids. Germline loops: CDR1 SQVTM, CDR2 ANQGSEA. Losses at the gene ends were 5 bases for V and 7 bases for J; bases not matched to a gene: 8. CDR3 DNA sequence: TGCAGCGTTTTCAGGGGGTCGAGGAACACCATATATTTT. Translation: CSVFRGSRNTIYF.